The entry below gives a single T cell receptor beta chain sequence along with its context. The antigen is not known. The sample is drawn from a study of CD8+CD57+ T cells in acquired aplastic anemia. The overall study: Across the sorted CD4+ and CD8+ cells, DNA amounts averaged roughly 3.5 ug. Study-wide results and limits: Patients and controls shared about 30 CD8+ CDR3 sequences. Patients and controls had CD8+ Simpson's diversity values that were not significantly distinct.

Germline lookup yields CDR1 WSHSY and CDR2 SAAADI. CDR3 length: 13 amino acids. V was pared by 4 bases and J by 8 bases, with 12 bases between. Both TCR beta VDJ combination and CDR3 sequence profiling were carried out. Genomic DNA was the template for this profiling. TCRdb analysed the reads with MiXCR anew, one entry per CDR3 protein. The repertoire holds under 200,000 distinct CDR3 sequences, with about 64% as singletons. Sequenced input: sorted CD4+, CD8+, or CD8+CD57+ T cells (not recorded which) from PBMCs. The chain links TRBV10-2 to TRBJ2-1, with D uncertain. This receptor was identified in a human donor with severe aplastic anemia or a healthy control (not recorded which). The CDR3 protein is CASSVGLLYEQFF. CDR3 DNA: TGCGCCAGCAGTGTAGGCCTCCTCTATGAGCAGTTCTTC.